The present T cell receptor beta chain was sequenced within a study of blood T cell repertoires in COVID-19. About the research overall: The United States, Italy and Spain provided the acute and convalescent COVID-19 samples.

This clone was counted once. V was pared by 6 bases and J by 4 bases, with 6 bases of the junction left unmatched. The CDR3 totals 15 residues. Germline-derived CDR1 and CDR2 are SNHLY and FYNNEI. Participant-given clinical history determined each cohort assignment. Clones were sequenced by immunoSEQ multiplex PCR, and TCRdb holds only the in-frame ones, with some missing. The data contain about 440,000 clones, around 91% of them singletons. This clonotype was obtained from a man younger than 35 who had recovered from COVID-19. Sequencing was done on a sample of PBMCs or T cells enriched from blood (not recorded which). The chain links TRBV2 to TRBJ2-2; 9 bases map to TRBD1. CDR3 in amino acids: CASRVGTGTTGELFF. For the CDR3, the DNA is TGTGCCAGCAGAGTAGGGACAGGGACCACCGGGGAGCTGTTTTTT.